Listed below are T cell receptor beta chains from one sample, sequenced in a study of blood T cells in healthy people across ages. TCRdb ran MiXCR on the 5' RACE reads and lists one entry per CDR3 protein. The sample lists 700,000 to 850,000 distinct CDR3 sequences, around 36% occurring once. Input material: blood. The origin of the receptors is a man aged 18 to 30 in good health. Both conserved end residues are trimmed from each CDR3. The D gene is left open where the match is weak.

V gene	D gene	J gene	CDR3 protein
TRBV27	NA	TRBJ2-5	ASTHPGTYVQY
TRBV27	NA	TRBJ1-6	ASSLFSGPSYNSPLH
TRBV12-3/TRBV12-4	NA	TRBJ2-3	ASSFEGTDTQY
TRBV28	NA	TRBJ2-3	ASTGAGNTDTQY
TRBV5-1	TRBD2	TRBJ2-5	AWLAGGSNEQY
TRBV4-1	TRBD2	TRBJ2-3	ASSPAGPTSTDTQY
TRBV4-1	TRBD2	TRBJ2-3	ASSQKTPGGAFTQY
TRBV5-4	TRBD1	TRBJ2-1	ASSSPDRGADNEQF
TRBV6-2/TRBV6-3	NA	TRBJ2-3	ASSEAAITDTQY
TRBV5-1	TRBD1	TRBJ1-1	ASSLLPGTGDTEAF
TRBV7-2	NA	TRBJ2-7	ASSLEGTSSYEQY
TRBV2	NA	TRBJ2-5	ASSETIIRETQY
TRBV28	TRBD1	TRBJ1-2	ASSFSGGDGYT
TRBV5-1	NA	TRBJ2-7	ASSANRSLYEQY
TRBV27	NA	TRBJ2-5	ASRGGSRGETQY
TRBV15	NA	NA	ATSRTEGGTQY
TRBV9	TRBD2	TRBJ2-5	ASSVTGGKETQY
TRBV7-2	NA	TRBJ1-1	ASSLRTPQDDAF
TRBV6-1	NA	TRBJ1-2	ASSEVGQQNGYT
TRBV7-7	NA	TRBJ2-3	ASSLWRTDTQY
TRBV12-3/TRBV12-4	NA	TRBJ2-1	ASSGGRSYNEQF
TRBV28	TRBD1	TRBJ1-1	ASSLHAGGLLSTEAF
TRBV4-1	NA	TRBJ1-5	ASSMPPGREANLNQPQH
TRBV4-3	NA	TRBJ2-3	ASSRYPDTQY
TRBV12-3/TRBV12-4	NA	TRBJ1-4	ASARRQGGSNEKLF
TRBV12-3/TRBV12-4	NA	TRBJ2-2	ASSVRIYGELF
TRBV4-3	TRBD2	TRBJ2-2	ASSQDLAGGITGELF
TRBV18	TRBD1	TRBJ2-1	ASSPGQDPSYNEQF
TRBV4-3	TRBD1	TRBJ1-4	ASSRGQGDGEKLF
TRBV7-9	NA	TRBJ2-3	ASSLGVRRPQY
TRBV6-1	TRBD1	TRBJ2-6	ASSSFRTGSGANVLT
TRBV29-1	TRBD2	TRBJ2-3	SVEPRGGRTDTQY
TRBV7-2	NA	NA	ASSFLRTEQY
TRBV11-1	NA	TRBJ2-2	ASSLVRYSTGELF
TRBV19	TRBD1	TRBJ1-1	ASSIKTGIHTEAF
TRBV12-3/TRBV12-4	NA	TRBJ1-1	ASSLSRGAF